There are a few counts of the clone carrying this TCR beta chain. The data stem from a study of cytomegalovirus exposure and HLA in healthy donors. Both 60 Vbeta primers and 13 Jbeta primers went into the PCR. Repertoires were generated with immunoSEQ multiplex PCR, while TCRdb's copy carries only in-frame clones and drops some. The table shows tens of thousands of clones, with about four fifths occurring only once. Material for sequencing was PBMCs. This receptor was obtained from a woman younger than 45 in good health and CMV-seronegative.

CDR3 in amino acids: CARSLEVIAGVYEQYF. Written as DNA, the CDR3 is TGTGCCAGAAGCTTAGAGGTGATAGCGGGGGTTTACGAGCAGTACTTC. The chain joins TRBV7-5 to TRBJ2-7; no DNA check was done on the table's D call, TRBD2. TRBV7-5 is assigned pseudogene status. CDR3 size: 16 residues.